These 14 T cell receptor beta chains were sequenced from one sample in a study of CD8+CD57+ T cells in acquired aplastic anemia. Patients who underwent sequencing had shown CD8+CD57+ cell expansion by flow cytometry. TCR beta VDJ and CDR3 profiles were obtained from a genomic DNA template. MiXCR, applied by TCRdb to the reads, yields one record per CDR3 protein. The sample carries fewer than 200,000 distinct CDR3 sequences, over 40% recorded once. The sequencing sample was made of sorted CD4+, CD8+, or CD8+CD57+ T cells (not recorded which) from PBMCs. These receptors were collected from a human donor with aplastic anemia.

This chain uses TRBV24-1 with TRBJ2-1; either TRBD1 or TRBD2 may supply D (5 bases each). V shed 9 bases and J shed 4 bases, with 15 bases lying between them. There are 14 residues in the CDR3. The V gene's germline CDR1 is KGHDR and CDR2 SFDVKD. The CDR3 bases are TGTGCCACCGACTGGGGACGGACATACAATGAGCAGTTCTTC. Translating it yields CATDWGRTYNEQFF.

This chain links TRBV11-1 with TRBJ2-3; 7 bases match TRBD2. The CDR3 covers 15 residues. V lost 4 bases to trimming and J lost 2 bases; unmatched junction nucleotides: 6. Germline V CDR1 and CDR2: SGHAT, FQDESV (reference sequence). The CDR3, as DNA: TGTGCCAGCAGCTCTCGGGAGGCCAACACAGATACGCAGTATTTT. This translates into CASSSREANTDTQYF.

The chain has TRBV29-1 and TRBJ1-2, with a possible D match to TRBD1 (6 bases). V lost 5 bases, J lost 3 bases, and 13 bases lay in between. The CDR3 runs to 13 residues. Germline loops: CDR1 SQVTM, CDR2 ANQGSEA. The CDR3: CSVRGQTDYGYTF. The DNA for the CDR3 is TGCAGCGTTAGGGGACAAACAGACTATGGCTACACCTTC. The variable domain in full, with the rest retrieved from reference TRBV29-1 and TRBJ1-2, is SAVISQKPSRDICQRGTSLTIQCQVDSQVTMMFWYRQQPGQSLTLIATANQGSEATYESGFVIDKFPISRPNLTFSTLTVSNMSPEDSSIYLCSVRGQTDYGYTFGSGTRLTVV.

The rearrangement joins TRBV14 to TRBJ1-1; D remains ambiguous. The CDR3 is made up of 13 amino acids. Germline-derived CDR1 and CDR2 are SGHDN and FVKESK. V lost 3 bases, J lost 1 base, and 6 bases lay in between. As DNA, the CDR3 is TGTGCCAGCAGCCAGGGCTGGAACACTGAAGCTTTCTTT. It is translated as CASSQGWNTEAFF. The entire variable domain, with the rest obtained from reference TRBV14 and TRBJ1-1, is as follows: EAGVTQFPSHSVIEKGQTVTLRCDPISGHDNLYWYRRVMGKEIKFLLHFVKESKQDESGMPNNRFLAERTGGTYSTLKVQPAELEDSGVYFCASSQGWNTEAFFGQGTRLTVV.

The chain has TRBV24-1 and TRBJ1-5, with D possibly being TRBD1 (5 bases). V lost 4 bases and J 7 bases, leaving 10 bases between the germline ends. The length of the CDR3 is 13 residues. Per germline, CDR1 KGHDR and CDR2 SFDVKD. The DNA for the CDR3 is TGTGCCACCAGTGACCTTTGGGGGCAGCCCCAGCATTTT. Amino acids: CATSDLWGQPQHF.

This clonotype occurred a few times. V gene TRBV5-1 combines with J gene TRBJ2-5; the D gene is possibly TRBD1 (5 bases). The CDR3 totals 15 residues. V lost 6 bases, J lost 0 bases, and 15 bases lay in between. Germline V lookup: CDR1 SGHRS, CDR2 YFSETQ. CDR3: CASKGQVGNQETQYF. CDR3 DNA: TGCGCCAGCAAGGGGCAGGTCGGAAACCAAGAGACCCAGTACTTC.

The CDR3 sequence is CASSLGGESTEAFF. The CDR3 DNA follows: TGTGCCAGCAGCTTAGGGGGGGAGAGCACTGAAGCTTTCTTT. The rearrangement links TRBV7-9 to TRBJ1-1, with D tentatively TRBD1 (5 bases). Germline V lookup: CDR1 SEHNR, CDR2 FQNEAQ (reference sequence). V was cut by 1 base and J by 4 bases, with 10 bases left in between. The CDR3 consists of 14 residues.

This clonotype was observed at least ten times. The genes are TRBV7-9 and TRBJ2-5; a possible D gene is TRBD2 (6 bases). Germline CDR1 reads SEHNR; CDR2 reads FQNEAQ (reference sequence). The V and J ends lost 5 bases and 4 bases respectively, with 11 bases between them. This CDR3 has 13 amino acids. CDR3 sequence: CASSPGLRETQYF. CDR3 nucleotide sequence: TGTGCCAGCAGCCCGGGACTTCGAGAGACCCAGTACTTC.

This clonotype was seen repeatedly, ten times or more. Written as DNA, the CDR3 is TGCGCCAGCAGCCAAGATTTCTCAAGGGCGGCGGAGACCCAGTACTTC. Amino acids: CASSQDFSRAAETQYF. The rearrangement uses TRBV4-1 and TRBJ2-5; D is uncertain. Trimming left V 0 bases short and J 5 bases short, with 16 bases between. CDR3 length equals 16 residues. From germline, CDR1 is MGHRA and CDR2 YSYEKL.

This clonotype has a count of ten or more. The rearrangement links TRBV9 to TRBJ2-7; 7 bases are shared with TRBD1. This CDR3 is built from 14 residues. The germline V gene has CDR1 SGDLS and CDR2 YYNGEE. With V trimmed by 4 bases and J by 0 bases, 4 bases remained unmatched. The CDR3 nucleotides read TGTGCCAGCAGCCGGACAGGCGCCTCCTACGAGCAGTACTTC. Its protein is CASSRTGASYEQYF.

Worth noting for this clonotype: This may be a read error, as it is one base from a much larger clone. The rearrangement links TRBV19 to TRBJ2-7; no reliable D call. The CDR3 has 12 residues. Per germline, CDR1 LNHDA and CDR2 SQIVND (reference sequence). The CDR3 DNA is TGTGCCGGTAGTATAGATCGTGGGGAGCAGTACTTC. Translating gives CAGSIDRGEQYF.

This clonotype was counted a few times. CDR3 nucleotides: TGCAGTGCACCCAAGGGAGAAAACAATGAGCAGTTCTTC. This sequence encodes CSAPKGENNEQFF. The chain combines TRBV20-1 with TRBJ2-1; perhaps TRBD2 as D (5 bases). The CDR3 extends over 13 amino acids. The germline V gene has CDR1 DFQATT and CDR2 SNEGSKA (reference sequence). Trimming removed 6 bases at V and 5 bases at J, with 14 bases between.

This chain connects TRBV10-3 to TRBJ2-3; possibly TRBD1 for D (6 bases). This CDR3 has 14 residues. CDR1 and CDR2 (germline): ENHRY, SYGVKD. With 7 bases removed from V and 4 bases from J, the gap between germline ends came to 15 bases. CDR3 DNA: TGTGCCATCACTGCAGGGGCGACTGCAGATACGCAGTATTTT. As protein: CAITAGATADTQYF.

V gene TRBV24-1 combines with J gene TRBJ2-7, with D perhaps TRBD1 (6 bases). The CDR3 contains 14 residues. The V end was cut by 4 bases, the J end by 2 bases, with 11 bases between. Germline V gives CDR1 KGHDR, CDR2 SFDVKD. Written as DNA, the CDR3 is TGTGCCACCAGTGACCACAGGGTCCCCTACGAGCAGTACTTC. Encoded protein: CATSDHRVPYEQYF.